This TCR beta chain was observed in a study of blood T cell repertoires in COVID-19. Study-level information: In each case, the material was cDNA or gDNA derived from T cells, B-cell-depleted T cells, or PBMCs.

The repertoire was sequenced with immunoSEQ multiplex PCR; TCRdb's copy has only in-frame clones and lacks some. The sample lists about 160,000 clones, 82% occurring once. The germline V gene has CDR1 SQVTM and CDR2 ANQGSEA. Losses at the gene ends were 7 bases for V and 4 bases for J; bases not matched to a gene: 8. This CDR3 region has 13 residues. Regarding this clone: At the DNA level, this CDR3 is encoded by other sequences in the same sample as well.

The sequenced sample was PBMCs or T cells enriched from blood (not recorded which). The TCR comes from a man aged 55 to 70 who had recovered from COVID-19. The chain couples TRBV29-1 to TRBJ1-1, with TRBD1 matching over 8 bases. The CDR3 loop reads CSARQGFGTEAFF. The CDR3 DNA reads TGCAGCGCTCGACAGGGGTTCGGCACTGAAGCTTTCTTT.